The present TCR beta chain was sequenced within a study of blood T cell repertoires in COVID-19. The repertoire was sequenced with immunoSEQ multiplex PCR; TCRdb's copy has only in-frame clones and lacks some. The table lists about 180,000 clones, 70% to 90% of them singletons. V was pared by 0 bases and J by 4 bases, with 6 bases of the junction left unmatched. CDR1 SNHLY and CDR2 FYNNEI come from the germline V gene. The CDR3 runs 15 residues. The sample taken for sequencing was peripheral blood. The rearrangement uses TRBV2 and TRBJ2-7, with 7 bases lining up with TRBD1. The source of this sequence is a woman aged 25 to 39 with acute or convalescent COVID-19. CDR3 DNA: TGTGCCAGCAGTGAAGCAAGGGACAGTTCATACGAGCAGTACTTC. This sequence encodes CASSEARDSSYEQYF. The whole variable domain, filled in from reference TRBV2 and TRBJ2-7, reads EPEVTQTPSHQVTQMGQEVILRCVPISNHLYFYWYRQILGQKVEFLVSFYNNEISEKSEIFDDQFSVERPDGSNFTLKIRSTKLEDSAMYFCASSEARDSSYEQYFGPGTRLTVT.